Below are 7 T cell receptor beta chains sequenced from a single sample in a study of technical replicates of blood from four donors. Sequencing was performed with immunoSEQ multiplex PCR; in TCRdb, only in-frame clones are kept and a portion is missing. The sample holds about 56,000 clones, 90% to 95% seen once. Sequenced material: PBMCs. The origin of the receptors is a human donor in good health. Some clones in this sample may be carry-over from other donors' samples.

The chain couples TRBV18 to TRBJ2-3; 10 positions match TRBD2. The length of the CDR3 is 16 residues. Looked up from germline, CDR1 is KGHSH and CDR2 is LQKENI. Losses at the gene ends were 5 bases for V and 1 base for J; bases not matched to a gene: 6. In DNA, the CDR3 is TGTGCCAGCTCAACCGGGACTAGCGTGGGCACAGATACGCAGTATTTT. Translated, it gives CASSTGTSVGTDTQYF.

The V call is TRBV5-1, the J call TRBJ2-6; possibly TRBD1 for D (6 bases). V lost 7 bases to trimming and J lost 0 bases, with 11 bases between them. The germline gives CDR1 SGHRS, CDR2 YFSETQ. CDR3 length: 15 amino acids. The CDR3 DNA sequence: TGCGCCAGCCACCCAGGGGTCTCTGGGGCCAACGTCCTGACTTTC. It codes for CASHPGVSGANVLTF.

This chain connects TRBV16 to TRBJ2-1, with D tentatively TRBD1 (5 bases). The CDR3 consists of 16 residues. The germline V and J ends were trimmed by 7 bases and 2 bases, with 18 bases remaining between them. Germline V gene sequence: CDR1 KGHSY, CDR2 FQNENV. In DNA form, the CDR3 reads TGTGCCAGCACCAAGGGGTCACGTAGCCCCTACAATGAGCAGTTCTTC. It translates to CASTKGSRSPYNEQFF.

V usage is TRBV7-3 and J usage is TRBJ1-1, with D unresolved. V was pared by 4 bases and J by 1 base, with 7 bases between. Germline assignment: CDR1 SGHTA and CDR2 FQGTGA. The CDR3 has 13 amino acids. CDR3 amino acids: CASSSTGNTEAFF. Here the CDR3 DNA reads TGTGCCAGCAGCTCCACCGGGAACACTGAAGCTTTCTTT.

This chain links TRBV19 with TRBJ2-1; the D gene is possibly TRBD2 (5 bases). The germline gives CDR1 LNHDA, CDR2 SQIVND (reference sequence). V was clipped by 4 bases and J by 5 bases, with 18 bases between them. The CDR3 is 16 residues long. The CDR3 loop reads CASSNVVGVKNNEQFF. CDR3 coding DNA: TGTGCCAGTAGTAATGTGGTGGGAGTGAAAAACAATGAGCAGTTCTTC.

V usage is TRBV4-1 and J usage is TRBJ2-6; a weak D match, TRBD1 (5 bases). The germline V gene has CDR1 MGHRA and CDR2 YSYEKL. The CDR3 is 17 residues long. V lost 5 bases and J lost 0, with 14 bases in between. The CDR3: CASSFTGLLSGANVLTF. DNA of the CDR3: TGCGCCAGCAGCTTCACAGGTCTACTCTCTGGGGCCAACGTCCTGACTTTC.

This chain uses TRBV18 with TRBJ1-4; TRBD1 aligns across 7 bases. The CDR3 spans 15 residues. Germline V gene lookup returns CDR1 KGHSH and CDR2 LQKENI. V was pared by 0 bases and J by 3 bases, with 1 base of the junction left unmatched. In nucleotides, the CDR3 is TGTGCCAGCTCACCACCCGGGACAGCTAATGAAAAACTGTTTTTT. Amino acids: CASSPPGTANEKLFF.